Below, 11 T cell receptor beta chains from the same sample are listed, as sequenced in a study of Ad26.COV2.S vaccination and SARS-CoV-2 variants. Sequencing was performed with immunoSEQ multiplex PCR; in TCRdb, only in-frame clones are kept and a portion is missing. The sample records around 94,000 clones, roughly 75% being singletons. The sequencing used peripheral blood, collected after recovery from COVID-19. All receptors come from a human donor who had recovered from COVID-19.

The rearrangement uses TRBV5-1 and TRBJ2-1, with 7 bases aligning to TRBD1. Looked up from germline, CDR1 is SGHRS and CDR2 is YFSETQ. The J segment lost 1 base and the V segment lost 4 bases, leaving 5 bases of the junction unmatched. CDR3 length: 15 residues. Here the CDR3 reads CASSIGTVSYNEQFF. For the CDR3, the DNA is TGCGCCAGCAGCATAGGGACAGTATCCTACAATGAGCAGTTCTTC.

V gene TRBV4-2 combines with J gene TRBJ1-4; D might be TRBD1 (5 bases). Deletions cut 4 bases from V and 10 bases from J, with 22 bases between. The CDR3 spans 16 residues. CDR1 and CDR2 (germline): LGHNA, YNFKEQ. As DNA, the CDR3 is TGTGCCAGCAGCCCGAACCTCGGGACGGATCGGGGAAAACTGTTTTTT. It is translated as CASSPNLGTDRGKLFF.

The chain links TRBV2 to TRBJ2-7, with a weak D call TRBD1 (5 bases). Germline V gives CDR1 SNHLY, CDR2 FYNNEI. Trimming took off 6 bases at V and 2 bases at J, with 14 bases between the two ends. CDR3 length: 14 residues. Here the CDR3 DNA reads TGTGCCAGCAGAGGGGTCCCGAACCCCTACGAGCAGTACTTC. Translating it yields CASRGVPNPYEQYF.

The V call is TRBV30, the J call TRBJ1-2; D gene ambiguous. Germline CDR1 and CDR2: GTSNPN and SVGIG (reference sequence). The length of the CDR3 is 17 residues. V lost 0 bases and J 2 bases, leaving 19 bases between the germline ends. The chain's CDR3 is CAWSVKLLRLTNYGYTF. CDR3 nucleotides: TGTGCCTGGAGTGTAAAATTATTGAGACTGACCAACTATGGCTACACCTTC.

The chain recombines TRBV6-5 with TRBJ1-6; D is undetermined. V lost 6 bases and J 7 bases, leaving 16 bases between the germline ends. Per the germline V gene, CDR1 is MNHEY and CDR2 is SVGAGI. The CDR3 loop spans 15 amino acids. For the CDR3, the DNA is TGTGCCAGCAGGCTAGAGAGGGTCAGAAATTCACCCCTCCACTTT. It is translated as CASRLERVRNSPLHF.

This clone turned up a few times. The chain couples TRBV9 to TRBJ2-1, with D possibly matching TRBD1 (5 bases). V dropped 2 bases and J dropped 5 bases, with 8 bases sitting between them. CDR1 SGDLS and CDR2 YYNGEE come from the germline V gene. CDR3 length: 13 residues. The CDR3 spells CASSVGHDNEQFF. The CDR3 nucleotides are TGTGCCAGCAGCGTCGGACACGACAATGAGCAGTTCTTC. The full variable domain, its missing parts supplied by reference TRBV9 and TRBJ2-1, is DSGVTQTPKHLITATGQRVTLRCSPRSGDLSVYWYQQSLDQGLQFLIQYYNGEERAKGNILERFSAQQFPDLHSELNLSSLELGDSALYFCASSVGHDNEQFFGPGTRLTVL.

This clone was observed a single time. This sequence joins TRBV6-5 and TRBJ2-1, with 8 nucleotides matching TRBD1. Germline lookup yields CDR1 MNHEY and CDR2 SVGAGI. The CDR3 spans 13 residues. Trimming removed 7 bases from V and 7 bases from J; junction bases left unmatched: 6. CDR3 bases: TGTGCCAGCAAACTCCGGGACAGGAATGAGCAGTTCTTC. This translates into CASKLRDRNEQFF.

This chain connects TRBV4-1 to TRBJ2-7; no firm D call. The V and J ends lost 1 base and 0 bases respectively, with 10 bases between them. The V gene's germline CDR1 is MGHRA and CDR2 YSYEKL. The CDR3 totals 15 residues. For the CDR3, the DNA is TGCGCCAGCAGCCAAGCTCGCCGACTCTCCTACGAGCAGTACTTC. Translation gives CASSQARRLSYEQYF.

The genes are TRBV18 and TRBJ2-5; 14 bases agree with TRBD2. V shed 3 bases, J shed 2 bases, and the junction held 11 bases outside the gene matches. Germline CDR1 is KGHSH and CDR2 is LQKENI. The CDR3 extends over 19 amino acids. CDR3 nucleotides: TGTGCCAGCTCACCCGTGACTAGCGGGGGGGCTTCCCGACAAGAGACCCAGTACTTC. Amino acid sequence: CASSPVTSGGASRQETQYF. The full variable domain, its missing parts supplied by reference TRBV18 and TRBJ2-5, is NAGVMQNPRHLVRRRGQEARLRCSPMKGHSHVYWYRQLPEEGLKFMVYLQKENIIDESGMPKERFSAEFPKEGPSILRIQQVVRGDSAAYFCASSPVTSGGASRQETQYFGPGTRLLVL.

The J gene is TRBJ2-4, the V gene TRBV19; maybe TRBD1 (5 bases). The V and J ends lost 6 bases and 0 bases respectively, with 9 bases between them. The CDR3 contains 14 residues. Per the germline V gene, CDR1 is LNHDA and CDR2 is SQIVND (reference sequence). CDR3 sequence (DNA): TGTGCCAGTAGCGACAGTCTAGCCAAAAACATTCAGTACTTC. This sequence encodes CASSDSLAKNIQYF.

This chain joins TRBV4-2 and TRBJ2-7, with D perhaps TRBD1 (6 bases). V gave up 1 base and J gave up 2 bases, with 9 bases separating them. There are 14 residues in the CDR3. Per the germline V gene, CDR1 is LGHNA and CDR2 is YNFKEQ. Here the CDR3 reads CASSQGDTAYEQYF. Here the CDR3 DNA reads TGTGCCAGCAGCCAAGGGGACACGGCCTACGAGCAGTACTTC.